This T cell receptor beta chain came from a study of T cells in Graves' hyperthyroidism and ophthalmopathy. Findings and caveats of the study: Most expanded thyroid clonotypes above 0.001 also appeared in blood.

Concerning this clonotype itself: Its antigen is undetermined.

It was uncontrolled infection, other autoimmune disease, pregnancy or lactation that excluded patients. Used for diagnoses were clinical symptoms, serum thyroxine and TRAb, thyroid ultrasound and orbital computed tomography. The CDR3 regions of TCR beta were amplified from RNA transcripts. Using the HTBI primer set, a first-round RT-PCR was run on the TCR CDR3. TCRdb re-called the multiplex PCR reads through MiXCR, storing one row per CDR3 protein. The sample lists 600,000 or so distinct CDR3 sequences, roughly 17% occurring once. The TCR sequence derives from a woman aged 25 to 39 with Graves' hyperthyroidism. Specimen: blood.

The CDR3 spells CASSGQRGNTEAFF. CDR3 sequence (DNA): TGTGCCAGTAGTGGACAGAGGGGGAACACTGAAGCTTTCTTT. The chain carries TRBV19 and TRBJ1-1; possible D gene TRBD1, 6 bases. CDR1 and CDR2 (germline): LNHDA, SQIVND (reference sequence). V lost 5 bases and J lost 1, with 11 bases in between. This CDR3 is built from 14 residues.